This T cell receptor beta chain was captured in a study of OX40 agonist ivuxolimab in advanced cancers. Repertoires were generated with immunoSEQ multiplex PCR, while TCRdb's copy carries only in-frame clones and drops some. In the table there are 30,000 to 40,000 clones, around 80% of which are singletons. Comments on this clone: The antigen remains unidentified.

The study's findings and limits: The 0.1-3.0 mg/kg partial responders had among the lowest clonal expansion. There were, on average, more expanded clones in CD8+ T cells than in CD4+.

Looked up from germline, CDR1 is LNHDA and CDR2 is SQIVND (reference sequence). V shed 5 bases and J shed 11 bases, with 11 bases lying between them. The length of the CDR3 is 11 residues. Patients who had autoimmune disease history or got systemic immunosuppression were left out. Drawing of blood for sampling happened at baseline, at cycle 4 day 1, and at cycle 7 day 1. This receptor was obtained from an adult with an advanced solid tumor such as melanoma, head and neck, liver or kidney cancer. The specimen was CD4+ or CD8+ T cells sorted from blood, collected in a trial of the OX40 agonist ivuxolimab. The chain has TRBV19 and TRBJ2-3; D may be TRBD2 (6 bases). The CDR3 DNA follows: TGTGCCAGTAGTGTGGGGGGACTGCAGTATTTT. Translating it yields CASSVGGLQYF. The full variable domain, with the rest looked up from reference TRBV19 and TRBJ2-3, is DGGITQSPKYLFRKEGQNVTLSCEQNLNHDAMYWYRQDPGQGLRLIYYSQIVNDFQKGDIAEGYSVSREKKESFPLTVTSAQKNPTAFYLCASSVGGLQYFGPGTRLTVL.